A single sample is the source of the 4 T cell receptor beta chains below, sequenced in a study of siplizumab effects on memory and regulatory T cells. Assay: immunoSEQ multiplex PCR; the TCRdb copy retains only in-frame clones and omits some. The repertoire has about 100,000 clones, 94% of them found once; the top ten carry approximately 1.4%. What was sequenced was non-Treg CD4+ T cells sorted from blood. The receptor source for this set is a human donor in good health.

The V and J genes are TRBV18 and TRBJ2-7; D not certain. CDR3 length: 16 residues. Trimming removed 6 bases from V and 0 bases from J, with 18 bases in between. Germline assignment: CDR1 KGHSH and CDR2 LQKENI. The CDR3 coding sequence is TGTGCCAGCTCCCCCACCCCGGGTCGCAACTCCTACGAGCAGTACTTC. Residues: CASSPTPGRNSYEQYF. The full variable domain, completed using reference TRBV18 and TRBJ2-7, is NAGVMQNPRHLVRRRGQEARLRCSPMKGHSHVYWYRQLPEEGLKFMVYLQKENIIDESGMPKERFSAEFPKEGPSILRIQQVVRGDSAAYFCASSPTPGRNSYEQYFGPGTRLTVT.

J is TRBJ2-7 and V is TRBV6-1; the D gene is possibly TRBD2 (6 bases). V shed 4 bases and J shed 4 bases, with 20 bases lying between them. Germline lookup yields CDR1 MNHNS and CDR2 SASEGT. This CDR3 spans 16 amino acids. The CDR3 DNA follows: TGTGCCAGCAGTGCCGTTGTAGGCGGGACGTCTTACGAGCAGTACTTC. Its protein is CASSAVVGGTSYEQYF.

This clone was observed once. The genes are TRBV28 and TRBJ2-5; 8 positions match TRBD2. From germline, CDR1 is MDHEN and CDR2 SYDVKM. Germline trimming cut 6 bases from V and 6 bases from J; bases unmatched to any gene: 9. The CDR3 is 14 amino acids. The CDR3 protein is CASRPPGTRKTQYF. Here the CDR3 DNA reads TGTGCCAGCAGGCCGCCCGGGACTAGGAAGACCCAGTACTTC.

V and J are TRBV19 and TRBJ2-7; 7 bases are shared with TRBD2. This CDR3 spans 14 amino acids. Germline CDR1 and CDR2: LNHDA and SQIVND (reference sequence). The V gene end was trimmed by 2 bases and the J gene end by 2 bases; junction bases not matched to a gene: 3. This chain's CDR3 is CASSISGNTYEQYF. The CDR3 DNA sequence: TGTGCCAGTAGTATAAGCGGGAACACCTACGAGCAGTACTTC.